Listed below are T cell receptor beta chains from one sample, sequenced in a study of CD8 T cells in ankylosing spondylitis. TCRdb re-called the 5' RACE reads through MiXCR, storing one row per CDR3 protein. The repertoire has 150,000 or so distinct CDR3 sequences, roughly 12% of them found once; the top ten carry approximately 32%. The sample comprised blood, either unsorted or a sorted T cell fraction (not recorded which). These receptors all come from a male donor with ankylosing spondylitis or in good health (not recorded which). The CDR3 runs from the conserved cysteine through the conserved F or W. A D gene is named only where the DNA matches it firmly. Size tells how often a clone was seen (once, few, many) or the class of an expanded clone, and some rows leave it out.

D,J,V,size,CDR3,DNA
NA,TRBJ2-3,TRBV27,few,CASSPLGRASTDTQYF,TGTGCCAGCAGTCCGTTGGGCAGGGCCAGCACAGATACGCAGTATTTT
NA,TRBJ2-5,TRBV14,NA,CASSQVLPGEETQYF,TGTGCCAGCAGCCAGGTACTCCCAGGGGAAGAGACCCAGTACTTC
NA,TRBJ2-1,TRBV5-1,NA,CASSLVAGSGNEQFF,TGCGCCAGCAGCTTGGTTGCGGGGTCGGGGAATGAGCAGTTCTTC
NA,TRBJ1-2,TRBV5-1,many,CASSPSGGVPYGYTF,TGCGCCAGCAGCCCGAGCGGGGGCGTACCCTATGGCTACACCTTC
TRBD2,TRBJ2-1,TRBV20-1,few,CSATLSGGAGNEQFF,TGCAGTGCTACCCTTAGCGGGGGGGCGGGAAATGAGCAGTTCTTC
TRBD2,TRBJ2-7,TRBV12-3/TRBV12-4,few,CASSGPSGASYEQYF,TGTGCCAGCAGCGGTCCTAGCGGGGCCTCCTACGAGCAGTACTTC
NA,TRBJ2-1,TRBV4-1,many,CASSQKGGDYNEQFF,TGCGCCAGCAGCCAAAAAGGCGGGGACTACAATGAGCAGTTCTTC
NA,TRBJ2-5,TRBV10-1,NA,CASGEGGTQYF,TGCGCCAGTGGGGAAGGAGGGACCCAGTACTTC
TRBD2,TRBJ2-1,TRBV11-2,NA,CASSRSGDSYNEQFF,TGTGCCAGCAGTCGTAGCGGGGACTCCTACAATGAGCAGTTCTTC
NA,TRBJ2-1,TRBV5-4,NA,CASSLLDRGSYNEQFF,TGTGCCAGCAGCTTGCTGGACAGAGGCTCCTACAATGAGCAGTTCTTC
NA,TRBJ1-2,TRBV28,NA,CASSLPRFFYGYTF,TGTGCCAGCAGTTTACCCAGGTTCTTCTATGGCTACACCTTC
TRBD1,TRBJ2-1,TRBV24-1,many,CATMASGQGEQFF,TGTGCCACTATGGCGTCGGGACAGGGTGAGCAGTTCTTC
NA,TRBJ1-1,TRBV15,many,CATSRDGYSTEAFF,TGTGCCACCAGCAGAGATGGGTATAGCACTGAAGCTTTCTTT
NA,TRBJ1-5,TRBV6-4,many,CASSDSLGHF,TGTGCCAGCAGTGACTCCCTCGGGCATTTT
NA,TRBJ2-2,TRBV29-1,NA,CSVLTGVDTGELFF,TGCAGCGTTCTCACCGGGGTGGACACCGGGGAGCTGTTTTTT
TRBD1,TRBJ2-7,TRBV29-1,few,CSAFGQGKYEQYF,TGCAGCGCATTTGGACAGGGGAAGTACGAGCAGTACTTC
NA,TRBJ1-1,TRBV2,many,CASSEVGGRLDPEAFF,TGTGCCAGCAGTGAAGTCGGGGGCAGACTAGACCCGGAAGCTTTCTTT
TRBD1,TRBJ2-3,TRBV3-1,NA,CASGLRGSTATQYF,TGTGCCAGCGGCCTCAGGGGGAGCACAGCTACGCAGTATTTT
NA,TRBJ2-3,TRBV7-2,many,CASSHWDLGGPDTQYF,TGTGCCAGCAGCCATTGGGACCTCGGGGGACCAGATACGCAGTATTTT
NA,TRBJ2-2,TRBV2,few,CASKGTGNTGELFF,TGTGCCAGCAAAGGGACTGGGAACACCGGGGAGCTGTTTTTT
NA,TRBJ2-5,TRBV10-3,few,CAISERGRETQYF,TGTGCCATCAGTGAGCGGGGGCGTGAGACCCAGTACTTC
NA,TRBJ2-7,TRBV12-3/TRBV12-4,many,CASSSSARFYEQYF,TGTGCCAGCAGTTCAAGTGCACGTTTCTACGAGCAGTACTTC
TRBD1,TRBJ2-1,TRBV5-1,few,CASSFPGQAYNEQFF,TGCGCCAGCAGCTTCCCGGGACAGGCATACAATGAGCAGTTCTTC
NA,TRBJ1-1,TRBV21-1,many,CASSTDRANTEAFF,TGTGCCAGCAGCACGGACAGGGCGAACACTGAAGCTTTCTTT
TRBD1,TRBJ1-4,TRBV5-5,NA,CASSFTGARDEKLFF,TGTGCCAGCAGCTTCACAGGGGCGAGGGATGAAAAACTGTTTTTT
TRBD2,TRBJ2-2,TRBV5-6,few,CASSPGLASNTGELFF,TGTGCCAGCAGCCCGGGACTAGCCTCGAACACCGGGGAGCTGTTTTTT
TRBD2,TRBJ2-5,TRBV5-1,many,CASSLLGLAGEETQYF,TGCGCCAGCAGCTTGTTGGGACTAGCGGGGGAAGAGACCCAGTACTTC
NA,TRBJ2-7,TRBV6-2/TRBV6-3,NA,CASRNGGVPEQYF,TGTGCCAGCAGAAACGGTGGGGTTCCCGAGCAGTACTTC
TRBD1,TRBJ2-1,TRBV7-2,NA,CASSRDRGQAEQFF,TGTGCCAGCAGCCGAGACAGGGGGCAAGCTGAGCAGTTCTTC